These T cell receptor beta chains were read from a single sample in a study of prognosis after radiotherapy for stage I lung cancer. TCRdb independently ran MiXCR on the multiplex PCR reads; one entry per CDR3 protein. The data contain 20,000 to 25,000 distinct CDR3 sequences, around two fifths of them singletons. The sequencing used PBMCs, collected before or after stereotactic body radiation therapy (not recorded which). These receptors all stem from a donor over 45 with non-small cell lung cancer. Both conserved end residues are part of each CDR3. Each record gives: CDR3 DNA, CDR3 protein, V gene, D gene, clone size, CDR3 length, J gene. The D gene is left open where the match is weak. The listing skips clone size in some rows; elsewhere it reads once, few, many or a size class.

CDR3 DNA: TGTGCCAGCAGTGAACGTGTAATAGTGACTGGGGCCAACTTCCTGACTTTC; CDR3 protein: CASSERVIVTGANFLTF; V gene: TRBV6-2/TRBV6-3; D gene: .; clone size: once; CDR3 length: 17; J gene: TRBJ2-6
CDR3 DNA: TGCGCCAGCAGCCAAGATTTGTTAGGAGATCAGCCCCAGCATTTT; CDR3 protein: CASSQDLLGDQPQHF; V gene: TRBV4-3; D gene: .; clone size: .; CDR3 length: 15; J gene: TRBJ1-5
CDR3 DNA: TGTGCCAGCTCACCAGGGGGAGAAGAGCAGTACTTC; CDR3 protein: CASSPGGEEQYF; V gene: TRBV18; D gene: .; clone size: many; CDR3 length: 12; J gene: TRBJ2-7
CDR3 DNA: TGTGCCAGCAGCGACCGGGACTTGGGGTCCTACGAGCAGTACTTC; CDR3 protein: CASSDRDLGSYEQYF; V gene: TRBV3-1; D gene: .; clone size: few; CDR3 length: 15; J gene: TRBJ2-7
CDR3 DNA: TGTGCCGGCTCACCGGGACTCCTTACCTCTGAGCAGTTCTTC; CDR3 protein: CAGSPGLLTSEQFF; V gene: TRBV6-2/TRBV6-3; D gene: .; clone size: .; CDR3 length: 14; J gene: TRBJ2-1
CDR3 DNA: TGCGCCAGCAGCCAAAGCCCAACAACAGGGATTTCCTACGAGCAGTACTTC; CDR3 protein: CASSQSPTTGISYEQYF; V gene: TRBV4-1; D gene: .; clone size: many; CDR3 length: 17; J gene: TRBJ2-7
CDR3 DNA: TGTGCTAGCATCCGCCGGCCGGGACTACCGTTCTTC; CDR3 protein: CASIRRPGLPFF; V gene: TRBV12-3/TRBV12-4; D gene: TRBD2; clone size: .; CDR3 length: 12; J gene: TRBJ2-1
CDR3 DNA: TGTGCCAGCAGTCCGGACAGGGACTCCTACAATGAGCAGTTCTTC; CDR3 protein: CASSPDRDSYNEQFF; V gene: TRBV6-1; D gene: TRBD1; clone size: many; CDR3 length: 15; J gene: TRBJ2-1
CDR3 DNA: TGTGCCAGCAGCTTAGTTGTCTCTGGGGCCAACGTCCTGACTTTC; CDR3 protein: CASSLVVSGANVLTF; V gene: TRBV7-9; D gene: .; clone size: many; CDR3 length: 15; J gene: TRBJ2-6
CDR3 DNA: TGTGCCAGCAGCCCCCGCTCGTTACCGGGAGTGGGAGATACGCAGTATTTT; CDR3 protein: CASSPRSLPGVGDTQYF; V gene: TRBV9; D gene: .; clone size: many; CDR3 length: 17; J gene: TRBJ2-3
CDR3 DNA: TGCAGTGCCAAAAATAGCGGGAGCCCTTACAATGAGCAGTTCTTC; CDR3 protein: CSAKNSGSPYNEQFF; V gene: TRBV20-1; D gene: TRBD2; clone size: .; CDR3 length: 15; J gene: TRBJ2-1
CDR3 DNA: TGTGCTAGTGGATCCTTTAGCGGTGGGTACAACACCGGGGAGCTGTTTTTT; CDR3 protein: CASGSFSGGYNTGELFF; V gene: TRBV12-5; D gene: .; clone size: .; CDR3 length: 17; J gene: TRBJ2-2
CDR3 DNA: TGTGCCAGCAGCTTAGGGGTTGGACGCCTATTTGAAGCTTTCTTT; CDR3 protein: CASSLGVGRLFEAFF; V gene: TRBV7-9; D gene: .; clone size: many; CDR3 length: 15; J gene: TRBJ1-1
CDR3 DNA: TGTGCCAGCAGCTTAGCCCCAGCTAACTATGGCTACACCTTC; CDR3 protein: CASSLAPANYGYTF; V gene: TRBV11-2; D gene: .; clone size: many; CDR3 length: 14; J gene: TRBJ1-2
CDR3 DNA: TGTGCCAGCAGCTTATTAGGGGTGAACACTGAAGCTTTCTTT; CDR3 protein: CASSLLGVNTEAFF; V gene: TRBV7-2; D gene: .; clone size: many; CDR3 length: 14; J gene: TRBJ1-1
CDR3 DNA: TGCGCCAGCAGCTTGGGACAGGGAGTCACAGATACGCAGTATTTT; CDR3 protein: CASSLGQGVTDTQYF; V gene: TRBV5-1; D gene: TRBD1; clone size: .; CDR3 length: 15; J gene: TRBJ2-3
CDR3 DNA: TGTGCCAGTGGGGGCATCGAAGCTTTCTTT; CDR3 protein: CASGGIEAFF; V gene: TRBV19; D gene: .; clone size: few; CDR3 length: 10; J gene: TRBJ1-1
CDR3 DNA: TGTGCCAGTAGTCTACGGACAGGGGGTGATGGAAACACCATATATTTT; CDR3 protein: CASSLRTGGDGNTIYF; V gene: TRBV19; D gene: TRBD1; clone size: many; CDR3 length: 16; J gene: TRBJ1-3
CDR3 DNA: TGTGCCAGCAGTTCCTGGACGGGACTAGCGGGAGAAGAGACCCAGTACTTC; CDR3 protein: CASSSWTGLAGEETQYF; V gene: TRBV28; D gene: TRBD2; clone size: many; CDR3 length: 17; J gene: TRBJ2-5
CDR3 DNA: TGTGCCAGCAGTTACGGGGGGCTGGAGACCCAGTACTTC; CDR3 protein: CASSYGGLETQYF; V gene: TRBV6-2/TRBV6-3; D gene: .; clone size: many; CDR3 length: 13; J gene: TRBJ2-5
CDR3 DNA: TGTGCCAGCAGTGAGTCCCACAATCAGCCCCAGCATTTT; CDR3 protein: CASSESHNQPQHF; V gene: TRBV6-4; D gene: .; clone size: .; CDR3 length: 13; J gene: TRBJ1-5
CDR3 DNA: TGTGCCAGCTCACCAGAGGGTCCCATCATATATTTT; CDR3 protein: CASSPEGPIIYF; V gene: TRBV18; D gene: .; clone size: many; CDR3 length: 12; J gene: TRBJ1-3
CDR3 DNA: TGTGCCAGTAGTATCGCCTCTCTAGCGGGGTTCCGCAATGAGCAGTTCTTC; CDR3 protein: CASSIASLAGFRNEQFF; V gene: TRBV19; D gene: TRBD2; clone size: .; CDR3 length: 17; J gene: TRBJ2-1
CDR3 DNA: TGTGCCTGGATGGGGACAGGGCTAACTGAAGCTTTCTTT; CDR3 protein: CAWMGTGLTEAFF; V gene: TRBV30; D gene: TRBD1; clone size: few; CDR3 length: 13; J gene: TRBJ1-1
CDR3 DNA: TGTGCCAGCAGCCCTTCTTCAGGGGGGGGTTACAATGAGCAGTTCTTC; CDR3 protein: CASSPSSGGGYNEQFF; V gene: TRBV6-1; D gene: .; clone size: large; CDR3 length: 16; J gene: TRBJ2-1
CDR3 DNA: TGCGCCAGCAGCTTGCGGTTTTCCTGCACAGATACGCAGTATTTT; CDR3 protein: CASSLRFSCTDTQYF; V gene: TRBV5-1; D gene: .; clone size: few; CDR3 length: 15; J gene: TRBJ2-3
CDR3 DNA: TGTGCCAGCATTTTCGTCCGGGGGGTATTCGGCTACAATGAGCAGTTCTTC; CDR3 protein: CASIFVRGVFGYNEQFF; V gene: TRBV6-1; D gene: TRBD2; clone size: many; CDR3 length: 17; J gene: TRBJ2-1
CDR3 DNA: TGTGCCAGCAGCCCATGGGGTGGTCCGTACGAGCAGTACTTC; CDR3 protein: CASSPWGGPYEQYF; V gene: TRBV7-2; D gene: .; clone size: many; CDR3 length: 14; J gene: TRBJ2-7
CDR3 DNA: TGTGCCACCAGTGGGACAGGGGGCATGAGGGCAGATACGCAGTATTTT; CDR3 protein: CATSGTGGMRADTQYF; V gene: TRBV24-1; D gene: TRBD1; clone size: many; CDR3 length: 16; J gene: TRBJ2-3
CDR3 DNA: TGTGCCAGCAGCTCCAGAGCCGGGACTAGCTGGAGGGCCGAAAACACCGGGGAGCTGTTTTTT; CDR3 protein: CASSSRAGTSWRAENTGELFF; V gene: TRBV5-6; D gene: TRBD2; clone size: .; CDR3 length: 21; J gene: TRBJ2-2
CDR3 DNA: TGTGCCACCAGAAGACTTGACACTGAAGCTTTCTTT; CDR3 protein: CATRRLDTEAFF; V gene: TRBV15; D gene: .; clone size: many; CDR3 length: 12; J gene: TRBJ1-1
CDR3 DNA: TGTGCCAGCAGCTCTGGGACAGGGAGTGAAAAACTGTTTTTT; CDR3 protein: CASSSGTGSEKLFF; V gene: TRBV9; D gene: TRBD1; clone size: many; CDR3 length: 14; J gene: TRBJ1-4
CDR3 DNA: TGCGCCAGCAGCCAATGGGACGGAAGCACAGATACGCAGTATTTT; CDR3 protein: CASSQWDGSTDTQYF; V gene: TRBV4-3; D gene: .; clone size: .; CDR3 length: 15; J gene: TRBJ2-3
CDR3 DNA: TGTGCCAGCAGCTCCCTGGGGTTCTATGAGCAGTTCTTC; CDR3 protein: CASSSLGFYEQFF; V gene: TRBV6-2/TRBV6-3; D gene: .; clone size: .; CDR3 length: 13; J gene: TRBJ2-1
CDR3 DNA: TGTGCCTGGTTATCCGACTCGTGGGATACGCAGTATTTT; CDR3 protein: CAWLSDSWDTQYF; V gene: TRBV30; D gene: .; clone size: .; CDR3 length: 13; J gene: TRBJ2-3
CDR3 DNA: TGTGCCAGCAGTCTTAGCTGGGGACAGAGCATCTGGACAGATACGCAGTATTTT; CDR3 protein: CASSLSWGQSIWTDTQYF; V gene: TRBV28; D gene: TRBD1; clone size: .; CDR3 length: 18; J gene: TRBJ2-3
CDR3 DNA: TGTGCCAGTGGTGGACAGGGAGTAGGTTCACCCCTCCACTTT; CDR3 protein: CASGGQGVGSPLHF; V gene: TRBV6-1; D gene: TRBD1; clone size: .; CDR3 length: 14; J gene: TRBJ1-6
CDR3 DNA: TGCGCCAGCAGCTTGGGTTCGGGGTCCAATGAGCAGTTCTTC; CDR3 protein: CASSLGSGSNEQFF; V gene: TRBV5-1; D gene: .; clone size: many; CDR3 length: 14; J gene: TRBJ2-1
CDR3 DNA: TGCGCCAGCAGCCAGGGACTCCTCTCTGGAAACACCATATATTTT; CDR3 protein: CASSQGLLSGNTIYF; V gene: TRBV4-3; D gene: .; clone size: many; CDR3 length: 15; J gene: TRBJ1-3
CDR3 DNA: TGTGCCTGGAGTGTTGGTAGGACAGGGGAAGGCACTGAAGCTTTCTTT; CDR3 protein: CAWSVGRTGEGTEAFF; V gene: TRBV30; D gene: TRBD1; clone size: .; CDR3 length: 16; J gene: TRBJ1-1
CDR3 DNA: TGTGCCAGCAGCTCTCAGGGGGGGGGGGCCAACGTCCTGACTTTC; CDR3 protein: CASSSQGGGANVLTF; V gene: TRBV7-9; D gene: .; clone size: many; CDR3 length: 15; J gene: TRBJ2-6
CDR3 DNA: TGTGCCAGCAGCTTGCCTGGTACAGGGGACTATGGCTACACCTTC; CDR3 protein: CASSLPGTGDYGYTF; V gene: TRBV5-8; D gene: TRBD1; clone size: once; CDR3 length: 15; J gene: TRBJ1-2
CDR3 DNA: TGTGCCATCAGCAAAGGCTCGACTAGCGGGAGTGCGGATACGCAGTATTTT; CDR3 protein: CAISKGSTSGSADTQYF; V gene: TRBV7-8; D gene: TRBD2; clone size: .; CDR3 length: 17; J gene: TRBJ2-3
CDR3 DNA: TGCAGTGCTAGAGCCTCCCGGAATGAGCAGTTCTTC; CDR3 protein: CSARASRNEQFF; V gene: TRBV20-1; D gene: .; clone size: many; CDR3 length: 12; J gene: TRBJ2-1
CDR3 DNA: TGTGCCAGCAGTTTAAGCGGGAGGCCCTCCTACGAGCAGTACTTC; CDR3 protein: CASSLSGRPSYEQYF; V gene: TRBV5-4; D gene: TRBD2; clone size: .; CDR3 length: 15; J gene: TRBJ2-7
CDR3 DNA: TGCACCAGCAACTGGCAGGGGTATCACACAGATACGCAGTATTTT; CDR3 protein: CTSNWQGYHTDTQYF; V gene: TRBV5-1; D gene: .; clone size: .; CDR3 length: 15; J gene: TRBJ2-3
CDR3 DNA: TGCGCCAGCAGCTCGGGACAGGGGAGCTATGGCTACACCTTC; CDR3 protein: CASSSGQGSYGYTF; V gene: TRBV5-1; D gene: TRBD1; clone size: medium-sized; CDR3 length: 14; J gene: TRBJ1-2